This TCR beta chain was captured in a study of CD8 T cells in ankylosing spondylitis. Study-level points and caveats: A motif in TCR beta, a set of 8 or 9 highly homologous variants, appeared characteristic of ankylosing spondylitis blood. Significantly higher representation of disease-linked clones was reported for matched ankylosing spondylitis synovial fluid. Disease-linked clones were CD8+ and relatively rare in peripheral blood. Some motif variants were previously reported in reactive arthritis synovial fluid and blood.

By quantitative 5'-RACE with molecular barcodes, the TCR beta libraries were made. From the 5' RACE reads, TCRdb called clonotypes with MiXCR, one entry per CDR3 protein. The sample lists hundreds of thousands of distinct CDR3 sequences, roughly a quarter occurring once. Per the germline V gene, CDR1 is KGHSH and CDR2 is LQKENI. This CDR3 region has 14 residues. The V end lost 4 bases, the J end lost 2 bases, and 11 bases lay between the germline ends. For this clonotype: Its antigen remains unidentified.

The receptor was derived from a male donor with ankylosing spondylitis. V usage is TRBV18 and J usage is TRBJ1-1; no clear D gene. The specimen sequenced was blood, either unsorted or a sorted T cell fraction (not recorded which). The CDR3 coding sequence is TGTGCCAGCTCACGGGAACAAGGTAACACTGAAGCTTTCTTT. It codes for CASSREQGNTEAFF.